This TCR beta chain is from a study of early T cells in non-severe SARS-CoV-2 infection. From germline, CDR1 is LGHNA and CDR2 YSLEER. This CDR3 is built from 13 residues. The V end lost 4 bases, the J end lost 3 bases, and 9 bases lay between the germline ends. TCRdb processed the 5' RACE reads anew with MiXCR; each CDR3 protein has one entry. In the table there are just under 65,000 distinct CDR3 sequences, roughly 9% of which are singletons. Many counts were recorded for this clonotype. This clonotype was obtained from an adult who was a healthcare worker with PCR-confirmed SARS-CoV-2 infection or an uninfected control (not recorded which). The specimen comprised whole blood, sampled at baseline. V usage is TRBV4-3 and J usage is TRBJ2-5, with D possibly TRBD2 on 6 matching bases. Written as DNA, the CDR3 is TGCGCCAGCAGCCCCCCGGGAGAAGAGACCCAGTACTTC. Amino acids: CASSPPGEETQYF.